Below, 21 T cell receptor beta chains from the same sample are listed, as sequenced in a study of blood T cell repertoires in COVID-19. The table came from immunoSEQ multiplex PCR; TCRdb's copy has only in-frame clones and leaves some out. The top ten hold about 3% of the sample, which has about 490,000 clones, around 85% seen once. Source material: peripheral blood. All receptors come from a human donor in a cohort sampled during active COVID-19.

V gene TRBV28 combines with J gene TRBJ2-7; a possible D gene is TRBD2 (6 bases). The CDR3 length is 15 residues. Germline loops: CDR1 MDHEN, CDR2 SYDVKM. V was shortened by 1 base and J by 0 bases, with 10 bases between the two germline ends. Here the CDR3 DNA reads TGTGCCAGCAGTTTATCTGCGGGAAACTCCTACGAGCAGTACTTC. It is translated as CASSLSAGNSYEQYF.

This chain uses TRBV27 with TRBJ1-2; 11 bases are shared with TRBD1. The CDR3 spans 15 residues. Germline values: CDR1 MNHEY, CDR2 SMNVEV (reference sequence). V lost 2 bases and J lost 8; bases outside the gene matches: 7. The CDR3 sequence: CASSLTGQGAHGYTF. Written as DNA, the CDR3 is TGTGCCAGCAGTTTAACTGGACAGGGGGCGCACGGCTACACCTTC.

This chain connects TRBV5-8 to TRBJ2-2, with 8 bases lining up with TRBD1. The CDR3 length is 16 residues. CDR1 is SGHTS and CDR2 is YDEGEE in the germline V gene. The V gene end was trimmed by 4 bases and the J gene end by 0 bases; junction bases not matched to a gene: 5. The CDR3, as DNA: TGTGCCAGCAGCGCGGACAGGGCGCCGAACACCGGGGAGCTGTTTTTT. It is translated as CASSADRAPNTGELFF.

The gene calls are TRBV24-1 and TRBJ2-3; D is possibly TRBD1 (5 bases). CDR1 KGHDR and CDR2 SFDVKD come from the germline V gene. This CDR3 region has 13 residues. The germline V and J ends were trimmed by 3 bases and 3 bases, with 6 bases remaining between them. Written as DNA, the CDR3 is TGTGCCACCAGTGATCCAGGGACAGATACGCAGTATTTT. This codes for CATSDPGTDTQYF.

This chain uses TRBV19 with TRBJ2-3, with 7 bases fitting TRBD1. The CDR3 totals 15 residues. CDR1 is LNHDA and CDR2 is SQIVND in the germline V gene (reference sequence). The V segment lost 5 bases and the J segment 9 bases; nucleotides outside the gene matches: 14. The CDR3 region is CASSLQTGIGKTQYF. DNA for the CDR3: TGTGCCAGTAGTTTACAGACAGGGATTGGGAAGACGCAGTATTTT.

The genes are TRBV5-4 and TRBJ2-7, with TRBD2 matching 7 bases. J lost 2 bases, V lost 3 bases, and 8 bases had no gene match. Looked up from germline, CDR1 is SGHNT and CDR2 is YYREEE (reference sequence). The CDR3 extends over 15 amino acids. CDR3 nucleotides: TGTGCCAGCAGCTGGGGGGGGGTAGAAACCTACGAGCAGTACTTC. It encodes CASSWGGVETYEQYF.

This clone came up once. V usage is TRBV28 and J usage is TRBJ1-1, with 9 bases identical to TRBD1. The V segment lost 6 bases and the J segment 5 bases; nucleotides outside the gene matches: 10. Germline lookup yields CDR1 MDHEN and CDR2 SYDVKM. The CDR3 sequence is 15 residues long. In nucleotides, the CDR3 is TGTGCCAGCAGCCCGCTGGGGGACAGGGCAACTGAAGCTTTCTTT. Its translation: CASSPLGDRATEAFF.

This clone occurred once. CDR3 amino acids: CASSSPTSGNTGELFF. CDR3 sequence (DNA): TGTGCCAGCAGCTCCCCGACTAGCGGGAACACCGGGGAGCTGTTTTTT. This chain joins TRBV5-4 and TRBJ2-2; 9 bases match TRBD2. The J segment lost 1 base and the V segment lost 3 bases, leaving 4 bases of the junction unmatched. This CDR3 has 16 residues. Germline assignment: CDR1 SGHNT and CDR2 YYREEE (reference sequence). The entire variable domain, with the rest obtained from reference TRBV5-4 and TRBJ2-2, is as follows: ETGVTQSPTHLIKTRGQQVTLRCSSQSGHNTVSWYQQALGQGPQFIFQYYREEENGRGNFPPRFSGLQFPNYSSELNVNALELDDSALYLCASSSPTSGNTGELFFGEGSRLTVL.

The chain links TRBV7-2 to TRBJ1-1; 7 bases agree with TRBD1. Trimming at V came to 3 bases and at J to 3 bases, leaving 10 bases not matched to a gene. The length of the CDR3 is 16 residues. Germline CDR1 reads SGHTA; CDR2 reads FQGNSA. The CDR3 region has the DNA TGTGCCAGCAGCTTTAAGGGCACAGGGGTTGACACTGAAGCTTTCTTT. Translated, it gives CASSFKGTGVDTEAFF.

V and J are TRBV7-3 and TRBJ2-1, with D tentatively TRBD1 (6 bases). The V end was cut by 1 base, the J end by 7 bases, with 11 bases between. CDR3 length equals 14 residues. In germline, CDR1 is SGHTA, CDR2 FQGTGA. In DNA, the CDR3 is TGTGCCAGCAGCTTAATCCAGGGGACGAATGAGCAGTTCTTC. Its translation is CASSLIQGTNEQFF.

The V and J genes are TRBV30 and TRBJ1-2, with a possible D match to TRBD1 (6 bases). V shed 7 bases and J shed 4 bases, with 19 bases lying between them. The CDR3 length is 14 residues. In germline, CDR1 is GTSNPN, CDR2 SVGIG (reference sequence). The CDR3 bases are TGTGCCTCCCAGAAAAAGGGGGGGCTCTATGGCTACACCTTC. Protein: CASQKKGGLYGYTF.

In DNA form, the CDR3 reads TGTGCCAGTAGTACCGACAGCTACTATGGCTACACCTTC. It encodes CASSTDSYYGYTF. This sequence joins TRBV19 and TRBJ1-2, with D possibly being TRBD1 (5 bases). The ends were cut back, 4 bases at V and 3 bases at J, with 9 bases in the middle. Germline assignment: CDR1 LNHDA and CDR2 SQIVND (reference sequence). CDR3 length equals 13 residues.

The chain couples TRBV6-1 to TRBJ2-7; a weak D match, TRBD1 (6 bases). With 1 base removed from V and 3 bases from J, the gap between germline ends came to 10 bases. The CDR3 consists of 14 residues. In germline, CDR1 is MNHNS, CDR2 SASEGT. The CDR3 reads CASSEGGTLYEQYF. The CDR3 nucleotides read TGTGCCAGCAGTGAAGGGGGGACACTCTACGAGCAGTACTTC.

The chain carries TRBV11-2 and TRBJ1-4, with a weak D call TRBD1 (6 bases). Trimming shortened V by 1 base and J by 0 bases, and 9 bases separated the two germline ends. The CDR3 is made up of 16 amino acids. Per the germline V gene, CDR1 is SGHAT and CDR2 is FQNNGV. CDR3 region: CASSLVRTATNEKLFF. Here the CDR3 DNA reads TGTGCCAGCAGCTTAGTCAGGACAGCAACTAATGAAAAACTGTTTTTT.

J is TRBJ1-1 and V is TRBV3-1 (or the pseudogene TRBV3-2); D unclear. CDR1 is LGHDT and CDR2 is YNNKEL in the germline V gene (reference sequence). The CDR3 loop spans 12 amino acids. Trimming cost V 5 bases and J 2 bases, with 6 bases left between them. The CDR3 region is CASSLLNTEAFF. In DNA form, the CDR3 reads TGTGCCAGCAGCTTGCTAAACACTGAAGCTTTCTTT.

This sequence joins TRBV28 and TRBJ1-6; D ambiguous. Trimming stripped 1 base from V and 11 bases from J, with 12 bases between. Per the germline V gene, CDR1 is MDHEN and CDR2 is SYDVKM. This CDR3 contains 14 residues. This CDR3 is CASSLSSFRAPLHF. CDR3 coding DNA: TGTGCCAGCAGTTTATCTTCCTTTCGCGCACCCCTCCACTTT.

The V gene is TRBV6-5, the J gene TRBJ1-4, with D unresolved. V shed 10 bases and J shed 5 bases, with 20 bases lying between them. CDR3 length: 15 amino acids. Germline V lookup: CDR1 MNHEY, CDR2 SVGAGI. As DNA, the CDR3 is TGTGCCACGTCTGAAGAGGGCGCTCGGAATGAAAAACTGTTTTTT. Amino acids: CATSEEGARNEKLFF.

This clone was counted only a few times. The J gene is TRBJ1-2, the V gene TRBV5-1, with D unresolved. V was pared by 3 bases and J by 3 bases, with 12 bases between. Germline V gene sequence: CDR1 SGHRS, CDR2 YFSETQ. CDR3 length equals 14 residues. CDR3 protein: CASSYSRPDYGYTF. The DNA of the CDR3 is TGCGCCAGCAGCTACAGTCGCCCTGACTATGGCTACACCTTC.

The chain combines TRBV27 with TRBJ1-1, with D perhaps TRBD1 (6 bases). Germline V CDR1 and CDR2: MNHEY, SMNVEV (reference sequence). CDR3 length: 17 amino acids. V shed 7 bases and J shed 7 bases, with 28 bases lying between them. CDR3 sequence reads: CASIPTGGNLVLSEAFF. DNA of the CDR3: TGTGCCAGCATCCCGACGGGGGGCAATCTTGTACTAAGTGAAGCTTTCTTT.

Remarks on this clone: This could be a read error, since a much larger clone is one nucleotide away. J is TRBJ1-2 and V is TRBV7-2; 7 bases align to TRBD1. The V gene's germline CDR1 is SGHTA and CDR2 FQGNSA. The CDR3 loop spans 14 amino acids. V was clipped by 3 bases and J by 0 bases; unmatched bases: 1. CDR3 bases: TGTGCCAGCAGCTTGCAGGGGGCTAACTATGGCTACACCTTC. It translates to CASSLQGANYGYTF.

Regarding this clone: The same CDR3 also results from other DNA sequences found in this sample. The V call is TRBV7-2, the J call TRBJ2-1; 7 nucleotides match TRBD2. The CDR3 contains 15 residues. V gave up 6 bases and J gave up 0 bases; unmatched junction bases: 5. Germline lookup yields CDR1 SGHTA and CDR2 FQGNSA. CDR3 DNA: TGTGCCAGCAGTCTTAGCGGGTTCTCCTACAATGAGCAGTTCTTC. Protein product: CASSLSGFSYNEQFF.